This TCR beta chain derives from a study of CD8+ T cells in alopecia areata. On the study more broadly: In an open-label trial, patients got 5 to 10 mg tofacitinib twice daily.

This CDR3 is 16 amino acids long. V shed 3 bases and J shed 3 bases, with 18 bases lying between them. Described treatment: oral pan-JAK inhibitor, 5-10 mg twice daily. Cell sorting on a FACSAria was used to separate CD4+ and CD8+ T cells from the PBMCs. Isolated RNA was reverse transcribed into cDNA used as the sequencing template. Sequencing used immunoSEQ multiplex PCR; TCRdb keeps in-frame clones, though not all of them. The data show about 290,000 clones, with roughly 60% seen just once and approximately 2% held by the top ten. The study, taken as a whole, reports: Association of baseline CD8+ expansion with response is uncertain owing to one nonresponder.

Concerning this clone: Its antigen is still unknown.

Source: CD4+ T cells sorted from blood, taken at week 24, from a patient treated with tofacitinib. The TCR comes from a human donor with alopecia areata. The chain links TRBV23-1 to TRBJ2-7, with D perhaps matching TRBD2 (7 bases). TRBV23-1 has ORF status, its function being uncertain. The CDR3 loop is CASSQSRGTKDYEQYF. The CDR3 DNA reads TGCGCCAGCAGTCAGTCGCGGGGGACAAAGGACTACGAGCAGTACTTC.